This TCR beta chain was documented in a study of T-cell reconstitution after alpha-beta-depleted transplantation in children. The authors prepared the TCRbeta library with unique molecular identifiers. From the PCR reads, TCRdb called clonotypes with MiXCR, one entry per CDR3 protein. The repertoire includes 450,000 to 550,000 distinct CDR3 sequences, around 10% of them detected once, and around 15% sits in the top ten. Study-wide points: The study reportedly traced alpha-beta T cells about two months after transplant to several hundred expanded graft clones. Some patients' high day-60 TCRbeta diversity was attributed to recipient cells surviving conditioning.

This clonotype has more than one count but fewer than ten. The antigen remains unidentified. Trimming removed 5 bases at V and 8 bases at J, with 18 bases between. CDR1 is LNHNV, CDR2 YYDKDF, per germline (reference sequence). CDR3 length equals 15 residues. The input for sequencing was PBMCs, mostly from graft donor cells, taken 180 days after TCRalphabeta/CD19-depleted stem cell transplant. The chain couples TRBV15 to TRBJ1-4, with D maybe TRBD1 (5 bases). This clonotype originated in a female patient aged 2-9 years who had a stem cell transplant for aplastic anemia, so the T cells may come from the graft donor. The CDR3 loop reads CATSGRDLRREKLFF. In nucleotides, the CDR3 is TGTGCCACCAGCGGGAGGGACCTCAGGAGGGAAAAACTGTTTTTT.